This note documents a single T cell receptor beta chain sequence. The data were obtained in a study of PD-L1 blockade in urothelial cancer. Background on the study: Administration of atezolizumab to patients began around 2014, at 1,200 mg intravenously every 3 weeks. Prior chemotherapy regimens per patient numbered 0 to 3.

Locally advanced or metastatic urothelial carcinoma affected the patients. Clones were sequenced by immunoSEQ multiplex PCR, and TCRdb holds only the in-frame ones, with some missing. The sample holds tens of thousands of clones, about 80% seen once. V dropped 5 bases and J dropped 1 base, with 12 bases sitting between them. The CDR3 spans 15 residues. Germline V gene sequence: CDR1 MDHEN, CDR2 SYDVKM. This receptor was taken from a man between 65 and 85 years old with urothelial cancer. This specimen consisted of PBMCs, obtained around atezolizumab (anti-PD-L1) treatment. V and J are TRBV28 and TRBJ1-5; unclear D gene. The CDR3 is CASSPPGVSNQPQHF. The CDR3 DNA reads TGTGCCAGCAGTCCTCCCGGGGTCAGCAATCAGCCCCAGCATTTT. The full variable domain, with the rest looked up from reference TRBV28 and TRBJ1-5, is DVKVTQSSRYLVKRTGEKVFLECVQDMDHENMFWYRQDPGLGLRLIYFSYDVKMKEKGDIPEGYSVSREKKERFSLILESASTNQTSMYLCASSPPGVSNQPQHFGDGTRLSIL.